Presented here are 5 T cell receptor beta chains from one specimen sequenced in a study of identical twins. TCRdb called the 5' RACE reads again in MiXCR, with one record for every CDR3 protein. The profile shows about 690,000 distinct CDR3 sequences, approximately 6% of them singletons. Sequenced: naive T cells sorted from blood. These receptors all stem from a man younger than 35 in good health.

CDR3: CSVASGRADTQYF. CDR3 in DNA: TGCAGCGTTGCTAGCGGGAGAGCAGATACGCAGTATTTT. The chain recombines TRBV29-1 with TRBJ2-3; 10 positions agree with TRBD2. The CDR3 runs 13 residues. Germline loops: CDR1 SQVTM, CDR2 ANQGSEA. The V segment lost 4 bases and the J segment 4 bases; nucleotides outside the gene matches: 2.

Many counts were recorded for this clonotype. The V gene is TRBV4-3, the J gene TRBJ1-5; 8 nucleotides agree with TRBD1. This CDR3 spans 15 amino acids. Germline assignment: CDR1 LGHNA and CDR2 YSLEER. V trimming: 1 base; J trimming: 5 bases; junction bases outside the gene matches: 4. The DNA for the CDR3 is TGCGCCAGCAGCCAAGGACAGGGGATCCATCAGCCCCAGCATTTT. Its translation: CASSQGQGIHQPQHF.

The sample holds many counts of this clonotype. This chain joins TRBV15 and TRBJ1-4; no clear D. V lost 1 base and J lost 8, with 29 bases in between. In germline, CDR1 is LNHNV, CDR2 YYDKDF (reference sequence). This CDR3 has 20 residues. CDR3: CATSRGAAVGGLGIGEKLFF. CDR3 in DNA: TGTGCCACCAGCAGAGGGGCCGCTGTTGGAGGGCTTGGAATTGGGGAAAAACTGTTTTTT.

V usage is TRBV7-2 and J usage is TRBJ2-1; 8 nucleotides align to TRBD2. Germline lookup yields CDR1 SGHTA and CDR2 FQGNSA. The junction had 14 bases not matched to a gene; V was cut back by 6 bases and J by 7 bases. The CDR3 length is 16 residues. The CDR3 loop is CASSSLREGRGNEQFF. CDR3 nucleotide sequence: TGTGCCAGCAGTTCTCTCCGGGAGGGCCGGGGTAATGAGCAGTTCTTC.

This clonotype has more than one count but fewer than ten. The chain carries TRBV15 and TRBJ1-2; D gene unclear. Germline CDR1 reads LNHNV; CDR2 reads YYDKDF (reference sequence). Trimming took off 0 bases at V and 4 bases at J, with 15 bases between the two ends. This CDR3 spans 16 amino acids. In DNA form, the CDR3 reads TGTGCCACCAGCAGAGAGAGGGTCCGGGGAGGCTATGGCTACACCTTC. This codes for CATSRERVRGGYGYTF. Complete variable domain (other parts from reference TRBV15 and TRBJ1-2): DAMVIQNPRYQVTQFGKPVTLSCSQTLNHNVMYWYQQKSSQAPKLLFHYYDKDFNNEADTPDNFQSRRPNTSFCFLDIRSPGLGDTAMYLCATSRERVRGGYGYTFGSGTRLTVV.